This T cell receptor (beta chain) is drawn from a study of early T cells in non-severe SARS-CoV-2 infection. Looking at the study overall: Chains were unpaired, as sequencing was done on bulk RNA from unsorted whole blood.

This CDR3 has 14 residues. V lost 4 bases and J 0 bases, leaving 6 bases between the germline ends. Germline V gene sequence: CDR1 SEHNR, CDR2 FQNEAQ (reference sequence). The protocol attached unique molecular identifiers to individual cDNA molecules. TCRdb redid the calling of the 5' RACE reads with MiXCR, one entry per CDR3 protein. Found here are about 83,000 distinct CDR3 sequences, over 12% of them singletons; the top ten hold 3%. The chain employs TRBV7-9 and TRBJ1-4; no clear D gene. This TCR came from an adult who was a healthcare worker with PCR-confirmed SARS-CoV-2 infection or an uninfected control (not recorded which). The sample consisted of whole blood. CDR3 in amino acids: CASSYHATNEKLFF. Written as DNA, the CDR3 is TGTGCCAGCAGCTATCATGCAACTAATGAAAAACTGTTTTTT.